The 24 T cell receptor beta chains reported below all come from one sample, sequenced in a study of CD8+ T cells in alopecia areata. Once RNA had been extracted, it was reverse transcribed into cDNA to act as the sequencing template. Produced via immunoSEQ multiplex PCR; TCRdb's table is partial and in-frame only. The data contain over 95,000 clones, 55% to 60% of them singletons. Treatment of the sample: oral pan-JAK inhibitor, 5-10 mg twice daily. The source material was CD4+ T cells sorted from blood, sampled at week 24, from a patient treated with tofacitinib. The origin of the receptors is a human donor with alopecia areata.

As for this clone: The same CDR3 arises from other DNA sequences in this sample as well. The chain employs TRBV5-1 and TRBJ1-1; D ambiguous. Germline lookup yields CDR1 SGHRS and CDR2 YFSETQ. This CDR3 is built from 13 residues. The ends were cut back, 0 bases at V and 2 bases at J, with 5 bases in the middle. The CDR3: CASSLGPNTEAFF. The CDR3 nucleotides are TGCGCCAGCAGCTTGGGTCCAAACACTGAAGCTTTCTTT.

The genes are TRBV18 and TRBJ2-5, with D perhaps matching TRBD2 (5 bases). V was pared by 7 bases and J by 2 bases, with 11 bases between. Germline V CDR1 and CDR2: KGHSH, LQKENI. The CDR3 runs 13 residues. The CDR3 here is CASYEGVQETQYF. The CDR3 nucleotides are TGTGCCAGCTATGAGGGCGTTCAAGAGACCCAGTACTTC. The full variable domain, in which reference TRBV18 and TRBJ2-5 provide the parts outside the CDR3, is NAGVMQNPRHLVRRRGQEARLRCSPMKGHSHVYWYRQLPEEGLKFMVYLQKENIIDESGMPKERFSAEFPKEGPSILRIQQVVRGDSAAYFCASYEGVQETQYFGPGTRLLVL.

This clone was found once. The sample carries other DNA sequences with the same CDR3. CDR3 DNA: TGTGCCAGCAGTTACTCGGGCAGGAACACTGAAGCTTTCTTT. Amino acid sequence: CASSYSGRNTEAFF. V is TRBV6-5 and J is TRBJ1-1; D not resolved. CDR1 is MNHEY, CDR2 SVGAGI, per germline. The V end was cut by 0 bases, the J end by 1 base, with 6 bases between. The CDR3 contains 14 residues.

The chain combines TRBV11-2 with TRBJ2-1, with a tentative D call TRBD1 (7 bases). V dropped 3 bases and J dropped 4 bases, with 13 bases sitting between them. The CDR3 contains 15 residues. Germline CDR1 and CDR2: SGHAT and FQNNGV. The CDR3 bases are TGTGCCAGCAGCTTTGGCAGGGGGGATTACAATGAGCAGTTCTTC. It translates to CASSFGRGDYNEQFF.

This clone was observed a few times. The chain combines TRBV30 with TRBJ1-5; perhaps TRBD1 as D (5 bases). The V gene lost 2 bases and the J gene lost 2 bases, with 10 bases spanning the gap. This CDR3 has 14 amino acids. Germline-derived CDR1 and CDR2 are GTSNPN and SVGIG (reference sequence). The CDR3 loop reads CAWSTRVGNQPQHF. DNA of the CDR3: TGTGCCTGGAGTACCAGGGTCGGCAATCAGCCCCAGCATTTT. Based on the CDR3 plus reference TRBV30 and TRBJ1-5, the full variable domain is SQTIHQWPATLVQPVGSPLSLECTVEGTSNPNLYWYRQAAGRGLQLLFYSVGIGQISSEVPQNLSASRPQDRQFILSSKKLLLSDSGFYLCAWSTRVGNQPQHFGDGTRLSIL.

J is TRBJ1-5 and V is TRBV13, with a weak D call TRBD1 (5 bases). V dropped 5 bases and J dropped 9 bases, with 11 bases sitting between them. This CDR3 is 12 amino acids long. Per germline, CDR1 PRHDT and CDR2 FYEKMQ (reference sequence). The CDR3 here is CASSGGNGPQHF. The CDR3 DNA is TGTGCCAGCAGCGGGGGGAATGGGCCCCAGCATTTT. The entire variable domain, with the rest obtained from reference TRBV13 and TRBJ1-5, is as follows: AAGVIQSPRHLIKEKRETATLKCYPIPRHDTVYWYQQGPGQDPQFLISFYEKMQSDKGSIPDRFSAQQFSDYHSELNMSSLELGDSALYFCASSGGNGPQHFGDGTRLSIL.

This clone was detected a few times. V is TRBV2 and J is TRBJ2-5; D remains unclear. Germline assignment: CDR1 SNHLY and CDR2 FYNNEI. This CDR3 region has 11 residues. V was cut by 6 bases and J by 5 bases, with 7 bases left in between. In DNA, the CDR3 is TGTGCCAGCAGAGGTCCGGAGACCCAGTACTTC. Translated, it gives CASRGPETQYF.

This clone was detected only a few times. This chain joins TRBV7-9 and TRBJ2-7; D might be TRBD2 (6 bases). CDR3 length equals 14 residues. From germline, CDR1 is SEHNR and CDR2 FQNEAQ (reference sequence). Trimming removed 5 bases from V and 3 bases from J, with 14 bases in between. The CDR3 coding sequence is TGTGCCAGCAGCCTATTGGGGGGAGGCTACGAGCAGTACTTC. It is translated as CASSLLGGGYEQYF. The whole variable domain, filled in from reference TRBV7-9 and TRBJ2-7, reads DTGVSQNPRHKITKRGQNVTFRCDPISEHNRLYWYRQTLGQGPEFLTYFQNEAQLEKSRLLSDRFSAERPKGSFSTLEIQRTEQGDSAMYLCASSLLGGGYEQYFGPGTRLTVT.

The chain links TRBV7-6 to TRBJ1-1; TRBD1 agrees at 7 bases. The J segment lost 1 base and the V segment lost 5 bases, leaving 4 bases of the junction unmatched. Germline V gene lookup returns CDR1 SGHVS and CDR2 FNYEAQ. The CDR3 is 14 residues long. CDR3 region: CASSPTGPNTEAFF. The CDR3 coding sequence is TGTGCCAGCAGCCCGACAGGGCCGAACACTGAAGCTTTCTTT.

This clone was found a few times. The V call is TRBV19, the J call TRBJ2-7, with D possibly being TRBD1 (6 bases). Germline V gene data show CDR1 as LNHDA and CDR2 as SQIVND (reference sequence). V lost 7 bases and J lost 1, with 17 bases in between. This CDR3 contains 15 residues. The CDR3 sequence: CASKEGQSQSYEQYF. The CDR3 DNA sequence: TGTGCCAGTAAGGAAGGACAGTCCCAATCCTACGAGCAGTACTTC. The full variable domain, completed using reference TRBV19 and TRBJ2-7, is DGGITQSPKYLFRKEGQNVTLSCEQNLNHDAMYWYRQDPGQGLRLIYYSQIVNDFQKGDIAEGYSVSREKKESFPLTVTSAQKNPTAFYLCASKEGQSQSYEQYFGPGTRLTVT.

V usage is TRBV29-1 and J usage is TRBJ1-1; no firm D call. Trimming pared 3 bases from V and 6 bases from J, leaving 5 bases between. The CDR3 is 10 amino acids. The germline CDR1 and CDR2 sequences are SQVTM and ANQGSEA. The DNA for the CDR3 is TGCAGCGTTGATGCCGCTGAAGCTTTCTTT. Amino acid sequence: CSVDAAEAFF. The full variable domain, in which reference TRBV29-1 and TRBJ1-1 provide the parts outside the CDR3, is SAVISQKPSRDICQRGTSLTIQCQVDSQVTMMFWYRQQPGQSLTLIATANQGSEATYESGFVIDKFPISRPNLTFSTLTVSNMSPEDSSIYLCSVDAAEAFFGQGTRLTVV.

This rearrangement joins TRBV7-9 to TRBJ2-4, with 8 bases identical to TRBD2. CDR3 length: 14 residues. The trim removed 5 bases at V and 6 bases at J, leaving 6 bases unmatched. The germline CDR1 and CDR2 sequences are SEHNR and FQNEAQ (reference sequence). In nucleotides, the CDR3 is TGTGCCAGCAGCCCCGGGAGGGGAGGAAACATTCAGTACTTC. It encodes CASSPGRGGNIQYF. Using reference TRBV7-9 and TRBJ2-4 for the parts outside the CDR3, the full variable domain is DTGVSQNPRHKITKRGQNVTFRCDPISEHNRLYWYRQTLGQGPEFLTYFQNEAQLEKSRLLSDRFSAERPKGSFSTLEIQRTEQGDSAMYLCASSPGRGGNIQYFGAGTRLSVL.

The V call is TRBV30, the J call TRBJ1-2; D is possibly TRBD1 (5 bases). Per germline, CDR1 GTSNPN and CDR2 SVGIG (reference sequence). The CDR3 has 13 residues. Trimming cost V 0 bases and J 10 bases, with 15 bases left between them. CDR3 sequence reads: CAWSVQMGGVYTF. The CDR3 coding sequence is TGTGCCTGGAGTGTACAGATGGGAGGGGTCTACACCTTC.

The V gene is TRBV10-3, the J gene TRBJ1-2, with D perhaps TRBD1 (5 bases). Trimming stripped 0 bases from V and 4 bases from J, with 9 bases between. Germline CDR1 reads ENHRY; CDR2 reads SYGVKD. CDR3 length: 14 residues. The chain's CDR3 is CAISESSDSYGYTF. CDR3 DNA: TGTGCCATCAGTGAGTCCTCTGACAGCTATGGCTACACCTTC.

The rearrangement uses TRBV6-5 and TRBJ1-6; possible D gene TRBD1, 5 bases. The V end lost 5 bases, the J end lost 9 bases, and 14 bases lay between the germline ends. Germline V gives CDR1 MNHEY, CDR2 SVGAGI. The CDR3 has 14 amino acids. Here the CDR3 reads CASSGGLGVSPLHF. In nucleotides, the CDR3 is TGTGCCAGCAGTGGGGGACTAGGAGTTTCACCCCTCCACTTT.

This chain uses TRBV10-3 with TRBJ2-5; D ambiguous. This CDR3 comprises 13 residues. Germline CDR1 ENHRY, CDR2 SYGVKD. Between the trimmed V and J ends, which lost 4 bases and 4 bases, there was a span of 10 bases. In DNA, the CDR3 is TGTGCCATCAGTGGGACGGCTCGAGAGACCCAGTACTTC. Translated: CAISGTARETQYF.

This clone was seen a handful of times. J is TRBJ1-2 and V is TRBV7-2; 8 positions match TRBD1. Germline V gene lookup returns CDR1 SGHTA and CDR2 FQGNSA. The CDR3 consists of 11 residues. The V gene end was trimmed by 8 bases and the J gene end by 8 bases; junction bases not matched to a gene: 4. DNA for the CDR3: TGTGCCAGCCGCAGGGGGCGGGGCTACACCTTC. This codes for CASRRGRGYTF.

CDR3 nucleotide sequence: TGCGCCAGCAGCGAAACCGGGACTAGCTCCGAGACCCAGTACTTC. Protein: CASSETGTSSETQYF. The V and J genes are TRBV4-1 and TRBJ2-5; TRBD2 agrees at 9 bases. In germline, CDR1 is MGHRA, CDR2 YSYEKL. This CDR3 has 15 residues. V gave up 5 bases and J gave up 5 bases; unmatched junction bases: 9.

The sample holds a few counts of this clone. The chain recombines TRBV29-1 with TRBJ2-1; a weak D match, TRBD1 (6 bases). Germline CDR1 is SQVTM and CDR2 is ANQGSEA. The CDR3 totals 15 residues. The ends were cut back, 7 bases at V and 1 base at J, with 17 bases in the middle. The CDR3 sequence: CSARGQKTSYNEQFF. As DNA, the CDR3 is TGCAGCGCCCGAGGACAGAAGACATCCTACAATGAGCAGTTCTTC.

This clone was seen only a few times. The chain employs TRBV29-1 and TRBJ1-2, with TRBD1 as a possible D gene (5 bases). Trimming pared 5 bases from V and 6 bases from J, leaving 13 bases between. Germline CDR1 and CDR2: SQVTM and ANQGSEA. The CDR3 consists of 12 residues. CDR3 sequence: CSVPVPGHGYTF. For the CDR3, the DNA is TGCAGCGTTCCTGTCCCAGGGCATGGCTACACCTTC.

The CDR3 DNA follows: TGTGCCAGCAATACGGACCGGAATCAGCCCCAGCATTTT. This translates into CASNTDRNQPQHF. The V and J genes are TRBV19 and TRBJ1-5; D is undetermined. The germline CDR1 and CDR2 sequences are LNHDA and SQIVND (reference sequence). V lost 9 bases and J lost 4, with 13 bases in between. The CDR3 consists of 13 residues.

The V and J genes are TRBV7-2 and TRBJ1-6; TRBD1 is a possible D gene (6 bases). Per the germline V gene, CDR1 is SGHTA and CDR2 is FQGNSA. This CDR3 has 18 amino acids. Trimming took 1 base from V and 14 from J, leaving 27 bases between them. The CDR3: CASSLVRSGRGGSVALHF. The CDR3 coding sequence is TGTGCCAGCAGCTTAGTTCGTAGTGGCAGGGGAGGTAGTGTAGCCCTCCACTTT.

This clone was seen a few times. The genes are TRBV29-1 and TRBJ2-7; possible D gene TRBD1, 6 bases. Germline lookup yields CDR1 SQVTM and CDR2 ANQGSEA. The CDR3 covers 12 residues. Trimming removed 4 bases at V and 3 bases at J, with 10 bases between. Here the CDR3 reads CSVAGRGYEQYF. Written as DNA, the CDR3 is TGCAGCGTTGCAGGCAGGGGCTACGAGCAGTACTTC.

The chain couples TRBV29-1 to TRBJ1-1; D may be TRBD1 (6 bases). The CDR3 sequence is 14 residues long. Germline CDR1 is SQVTM and CDR2 is ANQGSEA. V gave up 3 bases and J gave up 0 bases, with 11 bases separating them. The chain's CDR3 is CSVDETGLNTEAFF. The CDR3, as DNA: TGCAGCGTTGACGAGACAGGACTGAACACTGAAGCTTTCTTT.